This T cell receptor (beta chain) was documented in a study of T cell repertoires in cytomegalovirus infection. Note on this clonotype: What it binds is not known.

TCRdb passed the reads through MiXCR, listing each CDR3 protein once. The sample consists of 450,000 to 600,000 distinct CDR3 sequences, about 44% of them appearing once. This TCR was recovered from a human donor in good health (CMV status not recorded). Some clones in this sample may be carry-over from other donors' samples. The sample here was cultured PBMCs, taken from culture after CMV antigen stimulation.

The CDR3 sequence: CASSLDSGRSPTQYF. CDR3 coding DNA: TGTGCCAGCAGCTTAGATAGCGGGAGGTCCCCGACCCAGTACTTC. The chain joins TRBV11-2 to TRBJ2-5; 10 bases line up with TRBD2. J gave up 7 bases and V 0 bases, and 5 bases lay outside the gene matches. Germline V lookup: CDR1 SGHAT, CDR2 FQNNGV. This CDR3 comprises 15 residues.